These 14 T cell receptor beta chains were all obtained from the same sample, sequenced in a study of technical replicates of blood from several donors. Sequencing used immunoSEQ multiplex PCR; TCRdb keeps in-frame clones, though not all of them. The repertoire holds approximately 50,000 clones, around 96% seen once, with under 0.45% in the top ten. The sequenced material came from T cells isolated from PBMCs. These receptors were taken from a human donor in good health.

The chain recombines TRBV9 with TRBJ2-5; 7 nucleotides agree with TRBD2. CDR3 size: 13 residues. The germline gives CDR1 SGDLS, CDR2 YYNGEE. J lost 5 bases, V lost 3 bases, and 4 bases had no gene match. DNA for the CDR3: TGTGCCAGCAGCGAGGGTAGCGGGGAGACCCAGTACTTC. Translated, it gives CASSEGSGETQYF.

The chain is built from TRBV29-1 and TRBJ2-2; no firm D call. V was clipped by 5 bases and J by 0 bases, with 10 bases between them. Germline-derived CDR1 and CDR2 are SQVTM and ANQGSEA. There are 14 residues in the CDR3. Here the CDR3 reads CSVRSTSNTGELFF. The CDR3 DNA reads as TGCAGCGTTAGATCGACTTCGAACACCGGGGAGCTGTTTTTT.

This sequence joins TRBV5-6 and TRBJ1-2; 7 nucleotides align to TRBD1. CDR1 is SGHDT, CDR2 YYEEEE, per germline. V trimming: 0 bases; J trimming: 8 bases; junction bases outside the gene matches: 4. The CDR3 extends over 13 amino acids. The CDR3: CASSLEGARGYTF. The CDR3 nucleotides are TGTGCCAGCAGCTTGGAGGGGGCAAGGGGCTACACCTTC.

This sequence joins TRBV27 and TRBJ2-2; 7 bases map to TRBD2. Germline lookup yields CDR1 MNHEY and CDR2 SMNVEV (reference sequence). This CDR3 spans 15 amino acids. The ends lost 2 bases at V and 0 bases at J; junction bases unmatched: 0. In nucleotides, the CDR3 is TGTGCCAGCAGTTTAAGCGGGACGAACACCGGGGAGCTGTTTTTT. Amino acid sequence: CASSLSGTNTGELFF.

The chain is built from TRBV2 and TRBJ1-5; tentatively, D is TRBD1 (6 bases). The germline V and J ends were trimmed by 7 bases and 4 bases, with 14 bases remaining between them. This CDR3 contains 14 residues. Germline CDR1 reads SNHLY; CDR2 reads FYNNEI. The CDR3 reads CASTTGFWNQPQHF. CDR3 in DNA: TGTGCCAGCACCACAGGGTTTTGGAATCAGCCCCAGCATTTT.

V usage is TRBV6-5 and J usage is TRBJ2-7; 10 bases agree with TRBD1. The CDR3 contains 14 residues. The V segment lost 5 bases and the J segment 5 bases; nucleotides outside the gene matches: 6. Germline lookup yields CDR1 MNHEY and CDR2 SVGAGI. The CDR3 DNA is TGTGCCAGCAGTCGGGACAGGGGCATTGACGAGCAGTACTTC. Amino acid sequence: CASSRDRGIDEQYF.

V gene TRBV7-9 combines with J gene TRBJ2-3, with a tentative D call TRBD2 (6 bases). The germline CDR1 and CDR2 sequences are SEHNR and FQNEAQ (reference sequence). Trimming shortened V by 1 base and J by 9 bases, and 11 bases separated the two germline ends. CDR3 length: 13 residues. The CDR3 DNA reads TGTGCCAGCAGCTTAGAGGGGAGGTGGACGCAGTATTTT. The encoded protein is CASSLEGRWTQYF.

CDR3 amino acids: CASTESGWGGQPQHF. Here the CDR3 DNA reads TGTGCCAGCACTGAATCAGGGTGGGGAGGGCAGCCCCAGCATTTT. The chain joins TRBV6-6 to TRBJ1-5, with a tentative D call TRBD1 (5 bases). The CDR3 spans 15 residues. From germline, CDR1 is MNHNY and CDR2 SVGAGI (reference sequence). V was trimmed by 7 bases and J by 7 bases, leaving 20 bases between them.

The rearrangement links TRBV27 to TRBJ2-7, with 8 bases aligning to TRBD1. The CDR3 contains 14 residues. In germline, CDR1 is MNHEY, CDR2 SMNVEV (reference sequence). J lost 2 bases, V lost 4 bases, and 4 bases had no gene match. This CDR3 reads CASSYGTGAYEQYF. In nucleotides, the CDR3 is TGTGCCAGCAGTTACGGGACAGGAGCCTACGAGCAGTACTTC.

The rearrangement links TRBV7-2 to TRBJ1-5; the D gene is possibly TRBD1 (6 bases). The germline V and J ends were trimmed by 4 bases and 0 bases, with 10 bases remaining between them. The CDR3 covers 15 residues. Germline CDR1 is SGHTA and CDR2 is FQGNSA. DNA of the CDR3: TGTGCCAGCAGCTCCGGACAGTATAGCAATCAGCCCCAGCATTTT. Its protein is CASSSGQYSNQPQHF. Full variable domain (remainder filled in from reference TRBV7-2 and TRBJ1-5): GAGVSQSPSNKVTEKGKDVELRCDPISGHTALYWYRQSLGQGLEFLIYFQGNSAPDKSGLPSDRFSAERTGGSVSTLTIQRTQQEDSAVYLCASSSGQYSNQPQHFGDGTRLSIL.

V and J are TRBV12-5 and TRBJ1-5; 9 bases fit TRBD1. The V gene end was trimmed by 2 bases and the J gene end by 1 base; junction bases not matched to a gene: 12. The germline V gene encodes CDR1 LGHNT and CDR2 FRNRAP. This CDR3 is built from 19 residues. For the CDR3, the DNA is TGTGCTAGTGGTTTGCCCCAGACCGGGACAGGGTACAGCAATCAGCCCCAGCATTTT. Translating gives CASGLPQTGTGYSNQPQHF.

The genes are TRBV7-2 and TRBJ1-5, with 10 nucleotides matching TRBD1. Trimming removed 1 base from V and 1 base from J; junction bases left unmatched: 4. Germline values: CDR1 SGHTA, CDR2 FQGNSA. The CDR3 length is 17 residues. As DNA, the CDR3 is TGTGCCAGCAGCTTAGTGGGACAGGGGATCAGCAATCAGCCCCAGCATTTT. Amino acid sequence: CASSLVGQGISNQPQHF.

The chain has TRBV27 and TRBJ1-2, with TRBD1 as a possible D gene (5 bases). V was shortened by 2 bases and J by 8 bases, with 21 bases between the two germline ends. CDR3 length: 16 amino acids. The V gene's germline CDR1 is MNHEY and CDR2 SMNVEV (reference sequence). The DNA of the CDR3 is TGTGCCAGCAGTTTAAACACCGGGACCAGGACTAGGGGCTACACCTTC. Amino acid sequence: CASSLNTGTRTRGYTF.

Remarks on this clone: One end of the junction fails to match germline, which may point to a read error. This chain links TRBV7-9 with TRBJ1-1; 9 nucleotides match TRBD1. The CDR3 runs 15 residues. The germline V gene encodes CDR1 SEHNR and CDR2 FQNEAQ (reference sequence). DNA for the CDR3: TGTGCCAGCCGAAGACAGGGGGATCTGAACGCTGAAGCTTTCTTT. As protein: CASRRQGDLNAEAFF.